This T cell receptor beta chain stems from a study of T and B cells in COVID-19 patients. BIOMED2 TRB-A/B primer pools were used in multiplex TRB PCR. In TCRdb, the multiplex PCR reads were re-called with MiXCR into one record per CDR3 protein. The repertoire holds some 8,400 distinct CDR3 sequences, with roughly 24% as singletons. This CDR3 comprises 14 residues. Germline trimming cut 3 bases from V and 4 bases from J; bases unmatched to any gene: 4. Germline values: CDR1 MNHNS, CDR2 SASEGT. From blood, 250-500 ng of genomic DNA served as TRB template. This clonotype has ten or more counts. This chain connects TRBV6-1 to TRBJ2-7, with TRBD1 matching 9 bases. This TCR was sampled from a human donor who had recovered from COVID-19. Sequencing was done on a sample of blood. The CDR3 DNA reads as TGTGCCAGCAGTGACTTGACAGGGGGGTACGAGCAGTACTTC. As protein: CASSDLTGGYEQYF.